Listed below are T cell receptor beta chains from one sample, sequenced in a study of early T cells in non-severe SARS-CoV-2 infection. Via MiXCR, TCRdb re-called the 5' RACE reads, giving one row per CDR3 protein. The sample records roughly 70,000 distinct CDR3 sequences, around 20% being singletons. The sequencing used whole blood, collected at baseline. The receptors originated from an adult who was a healthcare worker with PCR-confirmed SARS-CoV-2 infection or an uninfected control (not recorded which). Both conserved end residues are part of each CDR3. D genes are given only for firm matches. Expanded clones are given a class, and other clones once, few, many or no size at all.

>NA|NA|TRBJ2-7|TRBV11-2
TGTGCCAGCAGCTTAAGGGGTGGCCCCTACGAGCAGTACTTC
CASSLRGGPYEQYF
>NA|NA|TRBJ2-7|TRBV27
TGTGCCAGCAGCCCCCGATCTGGGATGGACTACGAGCAGTACTTC
CASSPRSGMDYEQYF
>NA|NA|TRBJ2-7|TRBV18
TGTGCCAGCTCACCAACCGCCACACGCTACGAGCAGTACTTC
CASSPTATRYEQYF
>NA|few|TRBJ2-3|TRBV18
TGTGCCAGCTCACCCGCAGATACGCAGTATTTT
CASSPADTQYF
>TRBD1|few|TRBJ1-5|TRBV18
TGTGCCAGCTCCCCCGGGACAGACGATCAGCCCCAGCATTTT
CASSPGTDDQPQHF
>NA|NA|TRBJ1-2|TRBV20-1
TGCAGTGCTAGATCGGACAGAGTTAACTATGGCTACACCTTC
CSARSDRVNYGYTF
>NA|few|TRBJ2-2|TRBV7-8
TGTGCCAGCAGCTTAAGGGCGCAAGTTTCTGGGGAGCTGTTTTTT
CASSLRAQVSGELFF
>NA|NA|TRBJ2-3|TRBV6-5
TGTGCCAGCAGTCGAAGTGACCTGAAAGATACGCAGTATTTT
CASSRSDLKDTQYF
>NA|many|TRBJ1-2|TRBV12-3/TRBV12-4
TGTGCCAGCAGACTATACGGTGACTATGGCTACACCTTC
CASRLYGDYGYTF
>NA|few|TRBJ1-2|TRBV18
TGTGCCAGCTCAGAGGGGCCGCTTGGCTACACCTTC
CASSEGPLGYTF
>NA|NA|TRBJ2-1|TRBV11-2
TGTGCCAGCAGCTTAGGTGGACAGAGAATGTTTTTTAATGAGCAGTTCTTC
CASSLGGQRMFFNEQFF
>NA|NA|TRBJ1-1|TRBV3-1
TGTGCCAGCAGCCTCCTCCGCGAGAACACTGAAGCTTTCTTT
CASSLLRENTEAFF
>TRBD2|many|TRBJ2-2|TRBV29-1
TGCAGCGTTGCCGGGGGGACGAACACCGGGGAGCTGTTTTTT
CSVAGGTNTGELFF
>NA|few|TRBJ2-2|TRBV11-2
TGTGCCAGCAGCTTAAGTAACGGGGAGCTGTTTTTT
CASSLSNGELFF
>TRBD1|few|TRBJ2-3|TRBV7-2
TGTGCCAGCAGCGCTCGGACAGGGCCAGATACGCAGTATTTT
CASSARTGPDTQYF
>NA|few|TRBJ2-7|TRBV15
TGTGCCACCAGCAGAAATGTTGGGATTTACGAGCAGTACTTC
CATSRNVGIYEQYF
>NA|NA|TRBJ2-5|TRBV30
TGTGCCTGGAGCCATTTGGGGGCGGGAGAGACCCAGTACTTC
CAWSHLGAGETQYF
>NA|NA|TRBJ2-7|TRBV5-1
TGCGCCAGCAGCCCGGGGGTCAGGCCCTACGAGCAGTACTTC
CASSPGVRPYEQYF
>NA|NA|TRBJ2-1|TRBV7-9
TGTGCCAGCAGCTTAGTTGGTGAGCAGTTCTTC
CASSLVGEQFF
>NA|NA|TRBJ2-7|TRBV7-2
TGTGCCAGCAAGCCCGTTCTGGGCGCCTTCGAGCAGTACTTC
CASKPVLGAFEQYF